Below are 7 T cell receptor beta chains sequenced from a single sample in a study of T-cell memory formation after mild COVID-19. TCRdb reprocessed the 5' RACE reads with MiXCR, giving one entry per CDR3 protein. The repertoire consists of 450,000 or so distinct CDR3 sequences, with about 23% occurring once and the leading ten covering approximately 13%. The sample comprised PBMCs or a T cell subset sorted from them (not recorded which). The source is an adult woman who had mild COVID-19 (a few samples of this study predate the infection). Cell type and time point are not known.

This clonotype turned up a few times. This chain connects TRBV20-1 to TRBJ2-7; D is possibly TRBD2 (6 bases). The length of the CDR3 is 18 residues. Trimming stripped 1 base from V and 7 bases from J, with 29 bases between. Germline loops: CDR1 DFQATT, CDR2 SNEGSKA (reference sequence). In nucleotides, the CDR3 is TGCAGTGCTAGAGCTCCTCGCGAACGGGACTCCGCTTGGAGTGAGCAGTACTTC. Translation: CSARAPRERDSAWSEQYF.

The chain carries TRBV5-5 and TRBJ2-6; TRBD1 might be the D (7 bases). The CDR3 is 17 amino acids. V was clipped by 4 bases and J by 0 bases, with 14 bases between them. Germline CDR1 is SGHKS and CDR2 is YYEKEE (reference sequence). For the CDR3, the DNA is TGTGCCAGCAGCCGCGCGGGACAGATCTCTGGGGCCAACGTCCTGACTTTC. It yields the protein CASSRAGQISGANVLTF.

The chain has TRBV6-2 or TRBV6-3 and TRBJ2-1, with 10 bases identical to TRBD2. V trimming: 5 bases; J trimming: 6 bases; junction bases outside the gene matches: 7. This CDR3 spans 15 amino acids. In germline, CDR1 is MNHEY, CDR2 SVGEGT. This CDR3 reads CASSNLAGEGNEQFF. For the CDR3, the DNA is TGTGCCAGCAGTAATCTAGCGGGAGAAGGCAATGAGCAGTTCTTC.

This chain links TRBV12-3 or TRBV12-4 with TRBJ1-5, with a tentative D call TRBD1 (5 bases). CDR3 size: 17 residues. V was shortened by 3 bases and J by 0 bases, with 15 bases between the two germline ends. CDR3 region: CASSLYVTVHSNQPQHF. The CDR3, as DNA: TGTGCCAGCAGTTTGTACGTGACAGTTCATAGCAATCAGCCCCAGCATTTT.

The J gene is TRBJ2-5, the V gene TRBV7-2; 12 bases map to TRBD2. The CDR3 covers 14 residues. CDR1 and CDR2 from the germline V gene are SGHTA and FQGNSA. V shed 8 bases and J 5 bases; nucleotides not matched to a gene: 6. Here the CDR3 reads CASSSGRGGETQYF. The DNA for the CDR3 is TGTGCCAGCTCTAGCGGGAGGGGTGGGGAGACCCAGTACTTC.

The V and J genes are TRBV20-1 and TRBJ2-1; TRBD2 aligns across 12 bases. Germline assignment: CDR1 DFQATT and CDR2 SNEGSKA (reference sequence). Unmatched junction bases numbered 3, after V lost 5 bases and J lost 4 bases. The CDR3 covers 14 residues. The CDR3, as DNA: TGCAGTGCTCTACTAGCGGGGGGTTACAATGAGCAGTTCTTC. It specifies CSALLAGGYNEQFF.

The CDR3 DNA is TGTGCCAGCAGCTTAGCGGAGACAGCAGTACAAGAGACCCAGTACTTC. It is translated as CASSLAETAVQETQYF. This chain uses TRBV7-9 with TRBJ2-5; D might be TRBD1 (5 bases). The CDR3 consists of 16 residues. The V end lost 0 bases, the J end lost 2 bases, and 13 bases lay between the germline ends. Germline V gene sequence: CDR1 SEHNR, CDR2 FQNEAQ (reference sequence).